This T cell receptor (beta chain) was recorded in a study of blood T cells in healthy people across ages. Notes on the study in general: Older individuals had lower TCR beta diversity per million T cells (the decline was roughly linear). More naive CD4+ cells and higher diversity were found in long-lived than in aged donors.

The CDR3 contains 12 residues. CDR1 and CDR2 (germline): DFQATT, SNEGSKA (reference sequence). A J-beta primer mix and a sample-barcoded 5' primer were used in a second PCR of roughly 6 to 12 cycles. Every cDNA molecule carried a tag from a template-switch adaptor bearing 12 random nucleotides. Every sample returned 2.5 million or more CDR3-containing paired-end reads. Each CDR3 protein gets one entry after TCRdb re-called the 5' RACE reads with MiXCR. The table shows roughly 500,000 distinct CDR3 sequences, with 27% occurring only once. On this clonotype: Antigen specificity is unknown. Germline and junction disagree at one end, which may indicate a read error.

Material: blood. The V gene is TRBV20-1, the J gene TRBJ1-2; D is unresolved. This receptor was obtained from a woman aged 70-85 years in good health. CDR3 coding DNA: TGCAGTGCCGCGGACGGGAACTATGGCTACGCCTTC. Translated: CSAADGNYGYAF.